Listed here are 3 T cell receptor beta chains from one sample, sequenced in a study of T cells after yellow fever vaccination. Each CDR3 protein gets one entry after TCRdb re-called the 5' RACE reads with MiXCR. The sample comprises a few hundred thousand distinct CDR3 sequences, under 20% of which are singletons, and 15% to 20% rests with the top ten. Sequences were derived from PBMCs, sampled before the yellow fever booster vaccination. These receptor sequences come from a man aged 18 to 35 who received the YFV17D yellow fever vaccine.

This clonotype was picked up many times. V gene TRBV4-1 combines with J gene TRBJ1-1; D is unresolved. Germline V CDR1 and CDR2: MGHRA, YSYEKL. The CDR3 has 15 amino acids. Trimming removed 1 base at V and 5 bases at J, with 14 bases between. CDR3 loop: CASSQARLEQTEAFF. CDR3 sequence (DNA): TGCGCCAGCAGCCAAGCACGATTGGAGCAGACTGAAGCTTTCTTT.

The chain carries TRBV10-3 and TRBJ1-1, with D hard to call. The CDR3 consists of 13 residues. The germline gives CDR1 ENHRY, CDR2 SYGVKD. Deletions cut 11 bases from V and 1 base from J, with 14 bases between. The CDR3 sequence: CAVLEDSNTEAFF. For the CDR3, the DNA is TGTGCCGTACTCGAAGATTCGAACACTGAAGCTTTCTTT.

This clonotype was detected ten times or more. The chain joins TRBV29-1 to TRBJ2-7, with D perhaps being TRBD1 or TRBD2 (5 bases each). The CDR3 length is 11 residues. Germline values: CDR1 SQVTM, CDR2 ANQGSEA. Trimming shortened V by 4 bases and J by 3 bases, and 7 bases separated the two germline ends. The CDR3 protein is CSVGGDYEQYF. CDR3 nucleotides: TGCAGCGTTGGAGGGGACTACGAGCAGTACTTC.